The 3 T cell receptor beta chains reported below all come from one sample, sequenced in a study of blood T cell repertoires in COVID-19. Some clones are missing from TCRdb's copy, which holds only in-frame ones; the method was immunoSEQ multiplex PCR. The repertoire holds around 65,000 clones, with 60% to 85% as singletons. The sequencing input was peripheral blood. Source of these receptors: a man aged 55 to 70 with acute or convalescent COVID-19.

The V gene is TRBV25-1, the J gene TRBJ1-2, with 11 bases aligning to TRBD1. In germline, CDR1 is MGHDK, CDR2 SYGVNS. The CDR3 contains 15 residues. V was clipped by 0 bases and J by 6 bases; unmatched bases: 3. CDR3: CASSEYGGQGDGYTF. In DNA, the CDR3 is TGTGCCAGCAGTGAATATGGGGGACAGGGGGATGGCTACACCTTC.

The J gene is TRBJ1-5, the V gene TRBV7-2; maybe TRBD1 (6 bases). Trimming took off 5 bases at V and 0 bases at J, with 11 bases between the two ends. Germline values: CDR1 SGHTA, CDR2 FQGNSA. The CDR3 totals 15 residues. CDR3 bases: TGTGCCAGCAGCACCAGGGGAACTAGCAATCAGCCCCAGCATTTT. Its translation: CASSTRGTSNQPQHF.

A remark on this clone: Sequence at one end of the junction differs from germline and may be a read error. The chain uses TRBV25-1 and TRBJ2-1, with no clear D. The CDR3 consists of 11 residues. The germline CDR1 and CDR2 sequences are MGHDK and SYGVNS. Written as DNA, the CDR3 is TGTGCCAGCAGTGACTACAGTGAGCAGTTCTTC. Protein sequence: CASSDYSEQFF.